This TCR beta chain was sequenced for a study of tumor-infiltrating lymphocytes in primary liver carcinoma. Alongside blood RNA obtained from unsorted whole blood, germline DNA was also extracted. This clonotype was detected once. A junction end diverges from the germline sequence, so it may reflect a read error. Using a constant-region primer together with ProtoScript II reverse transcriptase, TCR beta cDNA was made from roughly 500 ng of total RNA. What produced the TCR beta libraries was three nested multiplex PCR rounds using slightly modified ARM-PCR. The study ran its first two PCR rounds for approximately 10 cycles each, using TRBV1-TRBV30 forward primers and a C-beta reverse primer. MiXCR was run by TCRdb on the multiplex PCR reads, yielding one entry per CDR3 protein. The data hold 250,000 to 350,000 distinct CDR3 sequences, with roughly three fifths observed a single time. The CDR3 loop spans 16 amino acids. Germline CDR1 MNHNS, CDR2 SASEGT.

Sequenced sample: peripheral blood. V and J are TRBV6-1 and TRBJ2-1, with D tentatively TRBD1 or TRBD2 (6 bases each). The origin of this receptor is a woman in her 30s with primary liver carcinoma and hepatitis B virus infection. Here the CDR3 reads CAISEHQGTPYNEQFF. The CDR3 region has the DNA TGTGCCATCAGTGAACACCAGGGGACTCCCTACAATGAGCAGTTCTTC.